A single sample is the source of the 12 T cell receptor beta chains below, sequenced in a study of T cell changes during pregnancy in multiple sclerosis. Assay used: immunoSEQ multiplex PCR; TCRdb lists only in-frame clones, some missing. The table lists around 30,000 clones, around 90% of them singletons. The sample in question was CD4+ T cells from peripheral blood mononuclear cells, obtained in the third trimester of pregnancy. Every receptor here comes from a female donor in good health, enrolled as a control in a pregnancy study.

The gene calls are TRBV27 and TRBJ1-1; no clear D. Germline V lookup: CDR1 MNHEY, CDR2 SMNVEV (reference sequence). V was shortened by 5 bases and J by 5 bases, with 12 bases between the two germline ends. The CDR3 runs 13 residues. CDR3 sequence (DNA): TGTGCCAGCAGTCTACGACGAGGGACTGAAGCTTTCTTT. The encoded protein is CASSLRRGTEAFF.

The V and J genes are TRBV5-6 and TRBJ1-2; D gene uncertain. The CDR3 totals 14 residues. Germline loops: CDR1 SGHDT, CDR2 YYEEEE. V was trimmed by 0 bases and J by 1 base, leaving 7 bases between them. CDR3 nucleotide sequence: TGTGCCAGCAGCTTGGCACAATTTAACTATGGCTACACCTTC. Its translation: CASSLAQFNYGYTF.

CDR3 DNA: TGTGCCAGTAGTGGGGGACTAGCGGGGGTTGATACGCAGTATTTT. This encodes CASSGGLAGVDTQYF. V gene TRBV19 combines with J gene TRBJ2-3; 14 bases line up with TRBD2. V was pared by 5 bases and J by 6 bases, with 4 bases of the junction left unmatched. CDR3 length: 15 amino acids. Germline CDR1 LNHDA, CDR2 SQIVND (reference sequence).

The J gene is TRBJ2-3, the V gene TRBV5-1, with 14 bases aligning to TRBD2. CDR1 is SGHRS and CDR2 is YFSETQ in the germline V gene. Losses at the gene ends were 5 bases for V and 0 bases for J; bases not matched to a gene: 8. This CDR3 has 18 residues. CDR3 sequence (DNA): TGCGCCAGCAGACGACTAGCGGGAGGGGTGAGAAGCACAGATACGCAGTATTTT. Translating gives CASRRLAGGVRSTDTQYF.

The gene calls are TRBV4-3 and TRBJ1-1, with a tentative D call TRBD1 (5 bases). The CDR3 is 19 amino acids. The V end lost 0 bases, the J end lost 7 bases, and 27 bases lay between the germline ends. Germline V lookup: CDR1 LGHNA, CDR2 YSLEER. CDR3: CASSQELFWSGTGEGEAFF. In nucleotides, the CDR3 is TGCGCCAGCAGCCAAGAACTATTTTGGTCGGGGACCGGGGAGGGTGAAGCTTTCTTT.

The DNA of the CDR3 is TGTGCCAGCAGCTTATTAGTAGCGGGAGGAGCATCCTACAATGAGCAGTTCTTC. Amino acid sequence: CASSLLVAGGASYNEQFF. The V call is TRBV7-8, the J call TRBJ2-1; TRBD2 aligns across 10 bases. Trimming at V came to 2 bases and at J to 1 base, leaving 8 bases not matched to a gene. The length of the CDR3 is 18 residues. Looked up from germline, CDR1 is SGHVS and CDR2 is FQNEAQ.

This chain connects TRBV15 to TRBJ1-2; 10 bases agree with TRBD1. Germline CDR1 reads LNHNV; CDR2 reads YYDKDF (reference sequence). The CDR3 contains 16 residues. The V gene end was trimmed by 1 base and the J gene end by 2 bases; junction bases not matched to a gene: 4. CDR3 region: CATSRGGTGANYGYTF. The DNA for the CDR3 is TGTGCCACCAGCAGAGGTGGGACAGGGGCCAACTATGGCTACACCTTC.

The CDR3 region has the DNA TGCGCCAGCAGCCAATCCCCCCGGGGTAGGCCGAACACCGGGGAGCTGTTTTTT. It codes for CASSQSPRGRPNTGELFF. The chain is built from TRBV4-1 and TRBJ2-2, with D maybe TRBD2 (5 bases). Germline V lookup: CDR1 MGHRA, CDR2 YSYEKL. The ends were cut back, 2 bases at V and 0 bases at J, with 16 bases in the middle. The CDR3 sequence is 18 residues long.

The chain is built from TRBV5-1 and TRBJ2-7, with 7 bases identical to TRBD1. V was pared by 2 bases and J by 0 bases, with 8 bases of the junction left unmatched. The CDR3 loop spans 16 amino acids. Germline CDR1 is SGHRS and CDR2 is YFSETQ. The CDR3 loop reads CASSLTGTASSYEQYF. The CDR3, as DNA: TGCGCCAGCAGCTTAACCGGGACAGCTAGCTCCTACGAGCAGTACTTC.

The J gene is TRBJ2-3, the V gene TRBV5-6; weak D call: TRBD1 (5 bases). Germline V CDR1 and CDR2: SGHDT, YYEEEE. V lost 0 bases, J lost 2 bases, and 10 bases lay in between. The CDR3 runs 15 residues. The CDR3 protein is CASSLEGRDTDTQYF. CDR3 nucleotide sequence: TGTGCCAGCAGCTTGGAAGGCAGGGACACAGATACGCAGTATTTT.

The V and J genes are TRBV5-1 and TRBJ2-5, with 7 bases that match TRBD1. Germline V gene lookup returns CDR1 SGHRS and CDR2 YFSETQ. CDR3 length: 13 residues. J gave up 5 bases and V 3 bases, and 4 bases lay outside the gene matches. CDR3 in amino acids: CASSSGQTETQYF. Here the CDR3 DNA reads TGCGCCAGCAGCTCGGGACAGACCGAGACCCAGTACTTC.

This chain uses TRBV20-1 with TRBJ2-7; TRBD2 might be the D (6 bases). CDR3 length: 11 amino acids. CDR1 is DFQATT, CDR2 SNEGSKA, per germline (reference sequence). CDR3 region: CSGGVLYEQYF. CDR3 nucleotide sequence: TGCAGCGGCGGGGTTCTCTACGAGCAGTACTTC.